The 12 T cell receptor beta chains in this list originate from one sample, sequenced in a study of blood T cell repertoires in COVID-19. The method was immunoSEQ multiplex PCR; TCRdb's version includes in-frame clones alone and lacks a portion of them. Of more than 95,000 clones in the sample, around 87% are singletons; the top ten hold 7% to 9%. The sample was peripheral blood. These receptors all come from a human donor in a cohort sampled during active COVID-19.

This chain connects TRBV9 to TRBJ2-7; 8 nucleotides agree with TRBD2. This CDR3 region has 14 residues. CDR1 is SGDLS, CDR2 YYNGEE, per germline. V lost 3 bases, J lost 4 bases, and 6 bases stayed unmatched. The CDR3 DNA reads TGTGCCAGCAGCGGGAGCGGGAGTAAGTACGAGCAGTACTTC. It is translated as CASSGSGSKYEQYF.

The chain couples TRBV18 to TRBJ2-7; possible D gene TRBD1, 6 bases. Germline assignment: CDR1 KGHSH and CDR2 LQKENI. This CDR3 is built from 15 residues. V gave up 6 bases and J gave up 4 bases, with 19 bases separating them. The CDR3 loop reads CASSTLDSLAYEQYF. The CDR3 nucleotides are TGTGCCAGCTCTACCCTGGACAGTCTTGCTTACGAGCAGTACTTC.

This clone has only one observation. This CDR3 is CASSNDGGIGSPLHF. As DNA, the CDR3 is TGTGCCAGCAGTAACGACGGGGGGATAGGTTCACCCCTCCACTTT. V and J are TRBV25-1 and TRBJ1-6; D might be TRBD1 (5 bases). The length of the CDR3 is 15 residues. The V end was cut by 5 bases, the J end by 9 bases, with 17 bases between. The germline V gene encodes CDR1 MGHDK and CDR2 SYGVNS.

The chain has TRBV11-3 and TRBJ2-1; D call uncertain. CDR1 is SGHNT, CDR2 YENEEA, per germline. This CDR3 region has 17 residues. V dropped 1 base and J dropped 0 bases, with 13 bases sitting between them. The CDR3 DNA reads as TGTGCCAGCAGCTTAGGCGGCTCCCGCTTCTCCTACAATGAGCAGTTCTTC. Its translation: CASSLGGSRFSYNEQFF.

The chain's CDR3 is CATSDVLNTIYF. The CDR3 DNA reads as TGTGCCACCAGTGACGTACTAAACACCATATATTTT. The chain uses TRBV24-1 and TRBJ1-3; D unclear. Germline values: CDR1 KGHDR, CDR2 SFDVKD. Trimming took off 4 bases at V and 6 bases at J, with 6 bases between the two ends. The CDR3 totals 12 residues.

The rearrangement uses TRBV11-3 and TRBJ1-5; 7 bases fit TRBD1. With V trimmed by 4 bases and J by 2 bases, 5 bases remained unmatched. The CDR3 consists of 15 residues. Germline V lookup: CDR1 SGHNT, CDR2 YENEEA. In nucleotides, the CDR3 is TGTGCCAGCAGCTCACAGGGGATGGGCAATCAGCCCCAGCATTTT. Its protein is CASSSQGMGNQPQHF.

This clone was recorded once. The chain employs TRBV4-1 and TRBJ2-7; 10 bases line up with TRBD2. Losses at the gene ends were 1 base for V and 2 bases for J; bases not matched to a gene: 14. The germline V gene encodes CDR1 MGHRA and CDR2 YSYEKL. The CDR3 contains 19 residues. The CDR3 sequence is CASSQAYTKSGGATYEQYF. The CDR3 region has the DNA TGCGCCAGCAGCCAAGCCTATACTAAGAGCGGGGGGGCAACCTACGAGCAGTACTTC.

A single count supports this clone. The chain employs TRBV27 and TRBJ2-3; 14 nucleotides agree with TRBD2. Germline V gene data show CDR1 as MNHEY and CDR2 as SMNVEV (reference sequence). V was pared by 5 bases and J by 5 bases, with 6 bases of the junction left unmatched. This CDR3 is built from 16 residues. For the CDR3, the DNA is TGTGCCAGCAGTCGCCGACTAGCGGGAGGGTTAGATACGCAGTATTTT. This codes for CASSRRLAGGLDTQYF.

This sequence joins TRBV5-1 and TRBJ2-1, with TRBD2 as a possible D gene (7 bases). V was cut by 6 bases and J by 4 bases, with 20 bases left in between. CDR3 length: 16 amino acids. The V gene's germline CDR1 is SGHRS and CDR2 YFSETQ. CDR3: CASKQGRGEIYNEQFF. CDR3 nucleotide sequence: TGCGCCAGCAAACAGGGACGGGGGGAAATATACAATGAGCAGTTCTTC. Full variable domain (missing parts from reference TRBV5-1 and TRBJ2-1): KAGVTQTPRYLIKTRGQQVTLSCSPISGHRSVSWYQQTPGQGLQFLFEYFSETQRNKGNFPGRFSGRQFSNSRSEMNVSTLELGDSALYLCASKQGRGEIYNEQFFGPGTRLTVL.

The chain links TRBV28 to TRBJ1-1; 9 bases align to TRBD1. Germline CDR1 and CDR2: MDHEN and SYDVKM. J was trimmed by 4 bases and V by 7 bases; bases with no gene match: 4. There are 13 residues in the CDR3. The CDR3 here is CASTRDRVTEAFF. In DNA, the CDR3 is TGTGCCAGCACGAGGGACAGGGTCACTGAAGCTTTCTTT.

This clone was seen more than once but under ten times. The chain is built from TRBV3-1 (or the pseudogene TRBV3-2) and TRBJ1-1, with 8 bases lining up with TRBD1. This CDR3 has 15 residues. Trimming cost V 3 bases and J 0 bases; bases outside gene matches: 3. Germline V gene data show CDR1 as LGHDT and CDR2 as YNNKEL (reference sequence). In DNA form, the CDR3 reads TGTGCCAGCAGCCAGGGACAGGTCCTGAACACTGAAGCTTTCTTT. It specifies CASSQGQVLNTEAFF.

The chain employs TRBV5-1 and TRBJ1-2; tentatively, D is TRBD1 (5 bases). Germline V gene data show CDR1 as SGHRS and CDR2 as YFSETQ. This CDR3 is built from 20 residues. The V gene lost 0 bases and the J gene lost 3 bases, with 27 bases spanning the gap. In nucleotides, the CDR3 is TGCGCCAGCAGCTTGGATCATCCGGCGTGGGTCGCGACAGCCTACTATGGCTACACCTTC. Encoded protein: CASSLDHPAWVATAYYGYTF.